The present TCR beta chain was sequenced within a study of CD8 T cells in ankylosing spondylitis (dated 2017 in TCRdb). Study-level background: The study profiled T cell receptor beta repertoires in healthy donors and ankylosing spondylitis patients to find disease-linked TCR variants. In total, the full study cohort was made up of over a hundred healthy donors and some 26 ankylosing spondylitis patients. Peripheral blood was sampled, and synovial fluid was also collected from ankylosing spondylitis patients. Overall results and qualifications from the work: The disease-linked clones were reported to be significantly enriched in matched synovial fluid samples from ankylosing spondylitis patients. A CD8+ phenotype was shown by the disease-linked clones, which were found at relatively low frequencies in peripheral blood. A TCR beta motif of several highly homologous amino acid variants appeared characteristic of blood from ankylosing spondylitis patients. Some motif variants were previously reported in synovial fluid and blood of reactive arthritis patients, suggesting common disease-initiation mechanisms.

V is shortened by 4 bases, J by 3 bases, and the region joining them spans 6 bases. The CDR3 runs 12 amino acids, cysteine and phenylalanine included. Here the CDR3 DNA is all that survives: 36 bases in frame from base 1. CDR1 and CDR2 are drawn from the germline V gene: SGHVS, FNYEAQ. Sequencing was carried out with an Illumina HiSeq 2500. Quantitative 5'-RACE with molecular barcodes was used to prepare TCR beta libraries. As for the original processing: To identify disease-linked TCR variants, a new computational method was used, one built on a probabilistic model of VDJ rearrangement. TCRdb handled the public reads itself, with Q25 trimming in fastp and clone calling in MiXCR, and kept productive beta chains. CDR3 protein duplicates are merged, each entry listing the most common genes and DNA. Here the V and J calls rest on TCRdb's processing, not on the authors' analysis. The sample contains around 450,000 distinct CDR3 sequences, about 24% of them found a single time. The top ten hold under 0.9% of the sample.

Concerning this clonotype: The specificity of this receptor is unknown. No base quality values were provided; no much bigger clone lies one nucleotide off.

The source is a male donor with ankylosing spondylitis. The chain is made from TRBV7-6 and TRBJ2-5; the D gene cannot be resolved reliably. The sequenced sample was blood, either unsorted or a sorted T cell fraction (not recorded which). The sequence in DNA is TGTGCCAGCAGCTCTTTTGAAGAGACCCAGTACTTC. It encodes CASSSFEETQYF.